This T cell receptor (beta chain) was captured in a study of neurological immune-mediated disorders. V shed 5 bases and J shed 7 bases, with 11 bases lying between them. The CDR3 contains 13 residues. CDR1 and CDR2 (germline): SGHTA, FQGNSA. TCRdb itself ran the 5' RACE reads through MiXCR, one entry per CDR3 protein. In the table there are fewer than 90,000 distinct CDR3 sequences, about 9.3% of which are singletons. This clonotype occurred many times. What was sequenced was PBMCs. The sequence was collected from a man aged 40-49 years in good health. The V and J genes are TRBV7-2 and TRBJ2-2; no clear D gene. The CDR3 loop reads CASSPQRDGELFF. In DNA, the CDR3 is TGTGCCAGCAGCCCCCAAAGAGACGGGGAGCTGTTTTTT.